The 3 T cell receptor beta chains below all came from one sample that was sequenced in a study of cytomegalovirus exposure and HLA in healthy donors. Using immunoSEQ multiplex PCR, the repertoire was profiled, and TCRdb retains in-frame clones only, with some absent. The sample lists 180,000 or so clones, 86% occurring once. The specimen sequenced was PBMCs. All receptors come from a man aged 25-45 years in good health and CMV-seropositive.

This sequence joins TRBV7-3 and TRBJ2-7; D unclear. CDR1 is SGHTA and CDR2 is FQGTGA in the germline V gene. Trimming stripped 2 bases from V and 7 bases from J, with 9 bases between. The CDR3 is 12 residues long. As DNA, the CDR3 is TGTGCCAGCAGCTTAGGAGTGGGGGAGCAGTACTTC. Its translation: CASSLGVGEQYF.

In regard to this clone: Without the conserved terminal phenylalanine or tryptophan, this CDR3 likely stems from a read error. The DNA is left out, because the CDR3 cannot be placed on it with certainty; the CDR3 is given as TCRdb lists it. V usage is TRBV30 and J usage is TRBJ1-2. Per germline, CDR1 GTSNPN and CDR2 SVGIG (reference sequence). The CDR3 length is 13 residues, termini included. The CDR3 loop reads CAWMGSLFTYALL.

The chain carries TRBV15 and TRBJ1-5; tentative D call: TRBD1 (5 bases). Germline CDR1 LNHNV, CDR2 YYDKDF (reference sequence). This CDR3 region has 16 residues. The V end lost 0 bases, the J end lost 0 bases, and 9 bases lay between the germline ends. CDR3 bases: TGTGCCACCAGCAGAGATCGGGGCCCTAGCAATCAGCCCCAGCATTTT. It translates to CATSRDRGPSNQPQHF.